These T cell receptor beta chains were read from a single sample in a study of shared clonotypes between healthy human individuals. Some clones are missing from TCRdb's copy, which holds only in-frame ones; the method was immunoSEQ multiplex PCR. The data hold about a million clones, with 60% to 85% observed a single time. What was sequenced was memory CD4+ T cells from PBMCs. The receptors were gathered from a man aged 18 to 35 in good health. Some clones in this sample may be carry-over from other donors' samples. Both conserved end residues are part of each CDR3. Each record gives: J gene, V gene, clone size, D gene, CDR3 protein, CDR3 DNA. D genes are given only for firm matches. Size values are once, few and many counts, or a class for expanded clones, and some rows have none.

j_call: TRBJ2-7; v_call: TRBV7-9; clone_size: -; d_call: TRBD2; cdr3_aa: CASSLGLAGAIYEQYF; cdr3_nt: TGTGCCAGCAGCTTAGGGCTAGCGGGGGCTATCTACGAGCAGTACTTC
j_call: TRBJ1-1; v_call: TRBV5-3; clone_size: few; d_call: -; cdr3_aa: CARSLWPGNTEAFF; cdr3_nt: TGTGCCAGAAGCTTGTGGCCCGGGAACACTGAAGCTTTCTTT
j_call: TRBJ2-7; v_call: TRBV5-4; clone_size: once; d_call: TRBD2; cdr3_aa: CASSLGTSGYEQYF; cdr3_nt: TGTGCCAGCAGCCTAGGGACTAGCGGCTACGAGCAGTACTTC
j_call: TRBJ2-1; v_call: TRBV7-9; clone_size: -; d_call: -; cdr3_aa: CASSFLAGSYNEQFF; cdr3_nt: TGTGCCAGCAGCTTCCTAGCAGGCTCCTACAATGAGCAGTTCTTC
j_call: TRBJ2-3; v_call: TRBV7-2; clone_size: -; d_call: -; cdr3_aa: CASSPLHAAAQYF; cdr3_nt: TGTGCCAGCAGTCCCTTACACGCTGCCGCGCAGTATTTT
j_call: TRBJ2-2; v_call: TRBV7-9; clone_size: -; d_call: -; cdr3_aa: CASSFSGYAGELFF; cdr3_nt: TGTGCCAGCAGCTTTTCGGGGTACGCCGGGGAGCTGTTTTTT
j_call: TRBJ2-3; v_call: TRBV18; clone_size: -; d_call: TRBD2; cdr3_aa: CASSPASGSTDTQYF; cdr3_nt: TGTGCCAGCTCACCTGCTAGCGGGAGCACAGATACGCAGTATTTT
j_call: TRBJ1-5; v_call: TRBV28; clone_size: -; d_call: -; cdr3_aa: CASFSGRGGQPQHF; cdr3_nt: TGTGCCAGCTTTAGTGGCAGGGGCGGTCAGCCCCAGCATTTT
j_call: TRBJ1-2; v_call: TRBV6-5; clone_size: -; d_call: TRBD1; cdr3_aa: CASSRDRYGYTF; cdr3_nt: TGTGCCAGCAGTCGGGACAGATATGGCTACACCTTC
j_call: TRBJ2-5; v_call: TRBV2; clone_size: few; d_call: TRBD1; cdr3_aa: CASREDRDRVPTQYF; cdr3_nt: TGTGCCAGCAGAGAGGACCGGGACAGGGTTCCTACCCAGTACTTC
j_call: TRBJ2-3; v_call: TRBV5-1; clone_size: -; d_call: TRBD2; cdr3_aa: CASSRTSGSSGDTQYF; cdr3_nt: TGCGCCAGCAGCCGGACTAGCGGGAGTTCTGGTGATACGCAGTATTTT
j_call: TRBJ2-7; v_call: TRBV5-5; clone_size: -; d_call: -; cdr3_aa: CASSLLSLSYEQYF; cdr3_nt: TGTGCCAGCAGCTTGCTTAGTTTAAGCTACGAGCAGTACTTC
j_call: TRBJ1-2; v_call: TRBV10-3; clone_size: -; d_call: TRBD1; cdr3_aa: CATRAGGESYGYTF; cdr3_nt: TGTGCCACCCGGGCAGGGGGAGAGAGCTATGGCTACACCTTC
j_call: TRBJ2-2; v_call: TRBV4-2; clone_size: -; d_call: TRBD2; cdr3_aa: CASSQGGLAGGVTGELFF; cdr3_nt: TGTGCCAGCAGCCAAGGTGGACTAGCGGGAGGGGTCACCGGGGAGCTGTTTTTT
j_call: TRBJ1-1; v_call: TRBV5-1; clone_size: -; d_call: -; cdr3_aa: CASSAQGGTEAFF; cdr3_nt: TGCGCCAGCAGCGCCCAAGGGGGGACTGAAGCTTTCTTT
j_call: TRBJ1-5; v_call: TRBV28; clone_size: -; d_call: -; cdr3_aa: CASSLIFAPNNQPQHF; cdr3_nt: TGTGCCAGCAGTTTAATCTTCGCACCTAATAATCAGCCCCAGCATTTT
j_call: TRBJ1-1; v_call: TRBV28; clone_size: -; d_call: TRBD1; cdr3_aa: CASKPPGTVTEAFF; cdr3_nt: TGTGCCAGCAAGCCCCCGGGGACAGTAACTGAAGCTTTCTTT
j_call: TRBJ1-2; v_call: TRBV5-1; clone_size: once; d_call: -; cdr3_aa: CASSLEGSWEFGYTF; cdr3_nt: TGCGCCAGCAGCTTGGAGGGCAGTTGGGAATTTGGCTACACCTTC
j_call: TRBJ2-7; v_call: TRBV10-3; clone_size: -; d_call: -; cdr3_aa: CAISGVGVTYEQYF; cdr3_nt: TGTGCCATCAGCGGGGTCGGGGTCACCTACGAGCAGTACTTC
j_call: TRBJ1-2; v_call: TRBV29-1; clone_size: -; d_call: TRBD1; cdr3_aa: CSVVEQGDYYGYTF; cdr3_nt: TGCAGCGTTGTCGAACAGGGGGATTACTATGGCTACACCTTC
j_call: TRBJ1-2; v_call: TRBV5-4; clone_size: once; d_call: -; cdr3_aa: CASSLVAGVIQANYGYTF; cdr3_nt: TGTGCCAGCAGCTTGGTAGCGGGCGTCATTCAGGCGAACTATGGCTACACCTTC
j_call: TRBJ1-1; v_call: TRBV7-2; clone_size: -; d_call: -; cdr3_aa: CASSLLSAEAFF; cdr3_nt: TGTGCCAGCAGCTTATTGAGCGCTGAAGCTTTCTTT
j_call: TRBJ2-7; v_call: TRBV19; clone_size: -; d_call: TRBD1; cdr3_aa: CASSKRPGQGGDEQYF; cdr3_nt: TGTGCCAGTAGTAAAAGACCGGGACAGGGGGGCGACGAGCAGTACTTC
j_call: TRBJ1-2; v_call: TRBV7-9; clone_size: -; d_call: -; cdr3_aa: CASSLSPYGYTF; cdr3_nt: TGTGCCAGCAGCTTAAGCCCCTATGGCTACACCTTC
j_call: TRBJ1-5; v_call: TRBV28; clone_size: -; d_call: -; cdr3_aa: CASSPAGDQPQHF; cdr3_nt: TGTGCCAGCAGTCCCGCAGGGGATCAGCCCCAGCATTTT
j_call: TRBJ2-1; v_call: TRBV5-4; clone_size: -; d_call: TRBD2; cdr3_aa: CASSFQREAGDEQFF; cdr3_nt: TGTGCCAGCAGCTTTCAGCGGGAGGCCGGGGATGAGCAGTTCTTC
j_call: TRBJ1-2; v_call: TRBV6-1; clone_size: -; d_call: -; cdr3_aa: CASSRGERGYTF; cdr3_nt: TGTGCCAGCAGCAGAGGGGAGAGGGGCTACACCTTC
j_call: TRBJ2-7; v_call: TRBV6-1; clone_size: -; d_call: TRBD2; cdr3_aa: CASSVLAEVDEQYF; cdr3_nt: TGTGCCAGCAGTGTACTAGCGGAGGTAGACGAGCAGTACTTC
j_call: TRBJ2-5; v_call: TRBV4-1; clone_size: -; d_call: TRBD1; cdr3_aa: CASSQGPGGAQETQYF; cdr3_nt: TGCGCCAGCAGCCAAGGCCCAGGGGGCGCCCAAGAGACCCAGTACTTC
j_call: TRBJ2-1; v_call: TRBV10-3; clone_size: -; d_call: TRBD2; cdr3_aa: CAISGTSGRIPNNEQFF; cdr3_nt: TGTGCCATCAGTGGGACTAGCGGGCGCATCCCCAACAATGAGCAGTTCTTC
j_call: TRBJ2-7; v_call: TRBV4-1; clone_size: -; d_call: -; cdr3_aa: CASSYRDSNSREQYF; cdr3_nt: TGCGCCAGCAGCTACCGGGACTCAAACTCTCGGGAGCAGTACTTC
j_call: TRBJ2-1; v_call: TRBV4-1; clone_size: -; d_call: TRBD2; cdr3_aa: CASSRGLAGGSPNEQFF; cdr3_nt: TGCGCCAGCAGCCGGGGACTAGCGGGAGGTAGTCCCAATGAGCAGTTCTTC
j_call: TRBJ2-5; v_call: TRBV5-5; clone_size: -; d_call: -; cdr3_aa: CASSLGVETQYF; cdr3_nt: TGTGCCAGCAGCTTGGGGGTTGAGACCCAGTACTTC
j_call: TRBJ1-5; v_call: TRBV5-1; clone_size: -; d_call: -; cdr3_aa: CASSLVGGQEPQHF; cdr3_nt: TGCGCCAGCAGCTTGGTAGGGGGTCAAGAGCCCCAGCATTTT
j_call: TRBJ2-5; v_call: TRBV5-1; clone_size: -; d_call: -; cdr3_aa: CASSLPPGETQYF; cdr3_nt: TGCGCCAGCAGCTTACCACCGGGGGAGACCCAGTACTTC
j_call: TRBJ2-1; v_call: TRBV28; clone_size: -; d_call: -; cdr3_aa: CASTLENEQFF; cdr3_nt: TGTGCCAGCACTCTGGAGAATGAGCAGTTCTTC
j_call: TRBJ1-2; v_call: TRBV30; clone_size: -; d_call: -; cdr3_aa: CAWRPIGGRPDGYTF; cdr3_nt: TGTGCCTGGAGACCCATTGGAGGGCGACCAGATGGCTACACCTTC
j_call: TRBJ2-3; v_call: TRBV27; clone_size: few; d_call: -; cdr3_aa: CASSARRAGRSDTQYF; cdr3_nt: TGTGCCAGCAGTGCCCGTCGGGCAGGGAGATCAGATACGCAGTATTTT
j_call: TRBJ1-4; v_call: TRBV7-9; clone_size: many; d_call: -; cdr3_aa: CASSFGGEGKLFF; cdr3_nt: TGTGCCAGCAGCTTTGGGGGTGAGGGAAAACTGTTTTTT
j_call: TRBJ2-3; v_call: TRBV28; clone_size: -; d_call: -; cdr3_aa: CASSPYGVGTDTQYF; cdr3_nt: TGTGCCAGCAGTCCCTACGGGGTGGGGACAGATACGCAGTATTTT
j_call: TRBJ1-3; v_call: TRBV29-1; clone_size: -; d_call: -; cdr3_aa: CSVSLGRNTIYF; cdr3_nt: TGCAGCGTCTCGTTAGGGAGAAACACCATATATTTT
j_call: TRBJ2-1; v_call: TRBV7-9; clone_size: -; d_call: -; cdr3_aa: CASSLGQDNEQFF; cdr3_nt: TGTGCCAGCAGCTTAGGACAGGACAATGAGCAGTTCTTC
j_call: TRBJ1-1; v_call: TRBV7-8; clone_size: -; d_call: -; cdr3_aa: CASSLGGWATEAFF; cdr3_nt: TGTGCCAGCAGCTTAGGAGGGTGGGCCACTGAAGCTTTCTTT
j_call: TRBJ2-7; v_call: TRBV11-2; clone_size: -; d_call: -; cdr3_aa: CASSPSLVGFYEQYF; cdr3_nt: TGTGCCAGCAGCCCTTCACTGGTAGGCTTCTACGAGCAGTACTTC
j_call: TRBJ2-5; v_call: TRBV5-1; clone_size: few; d_call: -; cdr3_aa: CASSPRDSQETQYF; cdr3_nt: TGCGCCAGCAGCCCGCGGGACTCCCAAGAGACCCAGTACTTC
j_call: TRBJ1-2; v_call: TRBV28; clone_size: -; d_call: -; cdr3_aa: CASSGRSNYGYTF; cdr3_nt: TGTGCCAGCAGTGGTCGGTCCAACTATGGCTACACCTTC
j_call: TRBJ2-5; v_call: TRBV7-2; clone_size: -; d_call: TRBD2; cdr3_aa: CASSPGGGYQETQYF; cdr3_nt: TGTGCCAGCAGCCCCGGCGGGGGGTACCAAGAGACCCAGTACTTC
j_call: TRBJ1-6; v_call: TRBV28; clone_size: -; d_call: TRBD1; cdr3_aa: CASSYIRGLGSPLHF; cdr3_nt: TGTGCCAGCAGCTATATCAGGGGGCTGGGATCACCCCTCCACTTT
j_call: TRBJ2-7; v_call: TRBV2; clone_size: -; d_call: -; cdr3_aa: CASRRTAGASSYEQYF; cdr3_nt: TGTGCCAGCAGGCGGACCGCGGGGGCTAGCTCCTACGAGCAGTACTTC
j_call: TRBJ2-3; v_call: TRBV4-3; clone_size: -; d_call: TRBD1; cdr3_aa: CASSVRRQGGTDTQYF; cdr3_nt: TGCGCCAGCAGCGTTCGTAGACAGGGGGGCACAGATACGCAGTATTTT
j_call: TRBJ2-7; v_call: TRBV10-2; clone_size: -; d_call: TRBD1; cdr3_aa: CASRMGQGGPYEQYF; cdr3_nt: TGCGCCAGCAGGATGGGACAGGGGGGCCCCTACGAGCAGTACTTC
j_call: TRBJ2-2; v_call: TRBV5-1; clone_size: -; d_call: TRBD1; cdr3_aa: CASSLSGTGVTGELFF; cdr3_nt: TGCGCCAGCAGCTTGAGTGGGACAGGGGTCACCGGGGAGCTGTTTTTT
j_call: TRBJ2-3; v_call: TRBV7-2; clone_size: -; d_call: TRBD2; cdr3_aa: CASSLQGLAGDTQYF; cdr3_nt: TGTGCCAGCAGCTTACAGGGACTAGCGGGAGATACGCAGTATTTT
j_call: TRBJ2-7; v_call: TRBV5-6; clone_size: -; d_call: TRBD1; cdr3_aa: CASSSGPQTGIEQYF; cdr3_nt: TGTGCCAGCAGCTCCGGCCCGCAGACAGGGATCGAGCAGTACTTC